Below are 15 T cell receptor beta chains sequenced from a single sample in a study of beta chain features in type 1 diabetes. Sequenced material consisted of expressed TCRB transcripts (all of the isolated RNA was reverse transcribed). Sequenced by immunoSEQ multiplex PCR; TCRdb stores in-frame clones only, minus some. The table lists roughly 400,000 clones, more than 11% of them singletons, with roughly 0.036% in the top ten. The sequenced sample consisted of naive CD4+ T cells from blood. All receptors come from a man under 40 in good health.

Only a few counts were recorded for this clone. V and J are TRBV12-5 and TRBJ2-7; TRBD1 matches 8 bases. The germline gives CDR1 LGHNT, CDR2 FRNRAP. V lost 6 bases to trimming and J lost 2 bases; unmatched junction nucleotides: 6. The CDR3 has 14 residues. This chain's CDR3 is CASGPTGAPYEQYF. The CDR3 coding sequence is TGTGCTAGTGGCCCGACAGGGGCGCCCTACGAGCAGTACTTC.

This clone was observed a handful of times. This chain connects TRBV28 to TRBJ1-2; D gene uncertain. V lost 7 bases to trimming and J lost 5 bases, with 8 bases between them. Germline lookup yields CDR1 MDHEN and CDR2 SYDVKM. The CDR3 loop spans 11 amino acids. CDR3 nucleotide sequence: TGTGCCAGCACGGTAGGATATGGCTACACCTTC. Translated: CASTVGYGYTF.

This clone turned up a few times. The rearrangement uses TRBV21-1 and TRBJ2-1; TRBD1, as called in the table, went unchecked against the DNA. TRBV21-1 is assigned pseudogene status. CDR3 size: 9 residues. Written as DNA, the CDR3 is TGTGCCAGCATCCCAGAGCAGTTCTTC. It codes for CASIPEQFF.

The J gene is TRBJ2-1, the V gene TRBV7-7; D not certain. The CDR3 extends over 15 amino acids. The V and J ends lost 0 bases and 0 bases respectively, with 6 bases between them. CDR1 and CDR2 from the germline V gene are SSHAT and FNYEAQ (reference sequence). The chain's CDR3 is CASSLAVSSYNEQFF. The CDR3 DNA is TGTGCCAGCAGCTTAGCTGTTAGCTCCTACAATGAGCAGTTCTTC.

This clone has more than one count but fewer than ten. The chain's CDR3 is CASRGGRDSPLHF. CDR3 bases: TGTGCCAGCAGGGGGGGCAGGGATTCACCCCTCCACTTT. This rearrangement joins TRBV2 to TRBJ1-6; TRBD1 is a possible D gene (6 bases). The CDR3 totals 13 residues. V lost 6 bases and J 8 bases, leaving 11 bases between the germline ends. CDR1 and CDR2 from the germline V gene are SNHLY and FYNNEI.

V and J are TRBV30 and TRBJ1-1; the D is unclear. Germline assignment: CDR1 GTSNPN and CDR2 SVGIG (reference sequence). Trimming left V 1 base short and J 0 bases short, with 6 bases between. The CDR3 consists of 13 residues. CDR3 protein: CAWSASMNTEAFF. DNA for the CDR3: TGTGCCTGGAGTGCGTCAATGAACACTGAAGCTTTCTTT.

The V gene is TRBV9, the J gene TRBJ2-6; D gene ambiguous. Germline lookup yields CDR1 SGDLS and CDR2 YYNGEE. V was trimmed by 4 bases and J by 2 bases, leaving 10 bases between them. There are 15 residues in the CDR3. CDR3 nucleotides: TGTGCCAGCAGCCCCAAGGGTGCTGGGGCCAACGTCCTGACTTTC. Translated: CASSPKGAGANVLTF.

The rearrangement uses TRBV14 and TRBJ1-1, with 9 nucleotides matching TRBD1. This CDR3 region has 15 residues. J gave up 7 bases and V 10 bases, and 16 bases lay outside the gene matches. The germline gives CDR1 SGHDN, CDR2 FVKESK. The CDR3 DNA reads TGTGCCACAAAAAGGGGACAGGGTCATGAGGGTGAAGCTTTCTTT. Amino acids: CATKRGQGHEGEAFF.

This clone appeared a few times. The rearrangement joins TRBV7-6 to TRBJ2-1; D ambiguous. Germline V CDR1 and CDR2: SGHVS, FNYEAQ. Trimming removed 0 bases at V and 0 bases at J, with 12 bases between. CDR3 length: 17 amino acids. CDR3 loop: CASSLAPPTSSYNEQFF. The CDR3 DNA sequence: TGTGCCAGCAGCTTAGCTCCTCCAACGAGCTCCTACAATGAGCAGTTCTTC.

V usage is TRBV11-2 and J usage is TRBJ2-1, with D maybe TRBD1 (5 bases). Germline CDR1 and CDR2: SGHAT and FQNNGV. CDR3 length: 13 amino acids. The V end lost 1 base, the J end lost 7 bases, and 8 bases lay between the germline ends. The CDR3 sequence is CASSLGGQNEQFF. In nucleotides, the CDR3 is TGTGCCAGCAGCTTAGGAGGACAAAATGAGCAGTTCTTC.

CDR3 nucleotide sequence: TGTGCCAGCAGTGAAGCCAGGGGAGATGAAAAACTGTTTTTT. The encoded protein is CASSEARGDEKLFF. The gene calls are TRBV25-1 and TRBJ1-4; TRBD1 might be the D (6 bases). Trimming stripped 2 bases from V and 6 bases from J, with 10 bases between. Looked up from germline, CDR1 is MGHDK and CDR2 is SYGVNS. The CDR3 totals 14 residues.

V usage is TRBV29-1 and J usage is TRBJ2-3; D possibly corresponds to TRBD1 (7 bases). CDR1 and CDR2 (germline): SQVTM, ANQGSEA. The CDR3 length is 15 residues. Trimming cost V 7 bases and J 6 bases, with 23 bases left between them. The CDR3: CSAQGDRDSQDTQYF. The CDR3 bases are TGCAGCGCTCAGGGGGACCGGGACTCCCAGGATACGCAGTATTTT.

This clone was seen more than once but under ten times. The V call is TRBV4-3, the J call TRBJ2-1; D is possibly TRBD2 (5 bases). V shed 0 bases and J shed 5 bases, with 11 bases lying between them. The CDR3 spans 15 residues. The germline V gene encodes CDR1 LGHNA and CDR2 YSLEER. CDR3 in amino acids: CASSQDGRLHNEQFF. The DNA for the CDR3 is TGCGCCAGCAGCCAAGATGGGCGACTACACAATGAGCAGTTCTTC.

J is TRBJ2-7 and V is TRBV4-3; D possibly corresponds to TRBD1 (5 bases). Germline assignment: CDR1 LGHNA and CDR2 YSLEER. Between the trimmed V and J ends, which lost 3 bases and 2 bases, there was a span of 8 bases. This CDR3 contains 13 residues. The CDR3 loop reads CASSHTTAYEQYV. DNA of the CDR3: TGCGCCAGCAGCCACACGACAGCCTACGAGCAGTACGTC.

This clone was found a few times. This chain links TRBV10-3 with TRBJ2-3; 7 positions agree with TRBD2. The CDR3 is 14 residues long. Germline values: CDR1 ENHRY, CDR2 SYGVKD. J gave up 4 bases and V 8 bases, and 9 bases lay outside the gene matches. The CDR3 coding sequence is TGTGCCATCTACCCCGGGAGCGGGGCAGATACGCAGTATTTT. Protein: CAIYPGSGADTQYF.